This T cell receptor (beta chain) was obtained from a study of T-cell memory formation after mild COVID-19. Study-level background: Largely donor-specific TCR clusters were found. Study-wide findings and caveats: Clones contracting over day 15 to 85 were CD4/CD8 balanced, with later expanders leaning CD4+.

Sample barcodes and UMIs were carried by the TCR alpha and TCR beta cDNA libraries that 5'RACE generated with constant-segment primers. TCRdb re-derived calls from the 5' RACE reads in MiXCR, one entry per CDR3 protein. The sample records around 300,000 distinct CDR3 sequences, 8% to 9% being singletons. Concerning this clonotype: As yet, its antigen is unknown.

The CDR3 extends over 16 amino acids. The germline V gene has CDR1 LGHNA and CDR2 YSLEER. Trimming took 0 bases from V and 3 from J, leaving 11 bases between them. The TCR comes from a man between 18 and 35 years old who had mild COVID-19 (a few samples of this study predate the infection). Cell type and time point are not known. Input material: PBMCs or a T cell subset sorted from them (not recorded which). The genes are TRBV4-3 and TRBJ1-4; D is undetermined. This chain's CDR3 is CASSQDYGVANEKLFF. CDR3 coding DNA: TGCGCCAGCAGCCAAGATTACGGGGTAGCTAATGAAAAACTGTTTTTT.